This TCR beta chain was documented in a study of CD8 T cells in ankylosing spondylitis. This clonotype was detected a few times. Its matching antigen is unknown. General observations from the study: Characteristic of ankylosing spondylitis blood, it appeared, was a TCR beta motif comprising about 8 highly homologous variants. Relatively scarce in peripheral blood, disease-linked clones were CD8+. Reportedly, matched ankylosing spondylitis synovial fluid was significantly enriched for disease-linked clones.

Germline V CDR1 and CDR2: MNHEY, SMNVEV (reference sequence). V dropped 5 bases and J dropped 4; count of bases not matched to a gene: 8. This CDR3 has 14 residues. Quantitative barcoded 5'-RACE was used to prepare TCR beta libraries. In TCRdb, the 5' RACE reads were re-called with MiXCR into one record per CDR3 protein. This sample has around 280,000 distinct CDR3 sequences, with 20% found just once. The source of this sequence is a male donor with ankylosing spondylitis or in good health (not recorded which). This chain connects TRBV27 to TRBJ2-7; 7 bases are a match to TRBD1. Sequencing was done on a sample of blood, either unsorted or a sorted T cell fraction (not recorded which). The CDR3 DNA is TGTGCCAGCAGTCCCATGGACAGGCTATACGAGCAGTACGTC. Amino acid sequence: CASSPMDRLYEQYV.